Below, one T cell receptor (beta chain) is given with its context. Study processing details: Using reference gene primer amplification, nucleated cell counts were estimated. TCRdb's table, derived via immunoSEQ multiplex PCR, lists solely in-frame clones and lacks some. Clone size and V and J calls were adopted from that table, with D and trimming inferred from the DNA. The sample contains 200,000 to 300,000 clones, roughly 80% of which appear only once. Germline V gene lookup returns CDR1 LGHNA and CDR2 YNFKEQ. CDR3 length: 13 amino acids. The V end lost 0 bases, the J end lost 5 bases, and 7 bases lay between the germline ends. The source of the sample is a study of blood T cell repertoires in COVID-19. The wider study: Nucleic acid was either cDNA or gDNA, and it came from T cells, B-cell-depleted T cells, or PBMCs.

Sample: peripheral blood. This sequence originates from a woman aged 55-75 years with active or convalescent COVID-19. V and J are TRBV4-2 and TRBJ1-2; TRBD1 is a possible D gene (5 bases). As DNA, the CDR3 is TGTGCCAGCAGCCAAGAGGGGGGATATGGCTACACCTTC. Translating it yields CASSQEGGYGYTF.